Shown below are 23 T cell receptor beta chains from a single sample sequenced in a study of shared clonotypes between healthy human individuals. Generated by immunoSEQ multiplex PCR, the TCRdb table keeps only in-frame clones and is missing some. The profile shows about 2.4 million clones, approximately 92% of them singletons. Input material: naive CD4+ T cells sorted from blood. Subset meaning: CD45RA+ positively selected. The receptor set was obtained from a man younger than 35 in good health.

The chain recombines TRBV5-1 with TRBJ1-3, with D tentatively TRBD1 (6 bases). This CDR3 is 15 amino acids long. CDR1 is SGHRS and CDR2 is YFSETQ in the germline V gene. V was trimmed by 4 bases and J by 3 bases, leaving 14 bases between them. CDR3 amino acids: CASSASDRRGNTIYF. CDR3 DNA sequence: TGCGCCAGCAGCGCGTCAGACAGGCGTGGAAACACCATATATTTT.

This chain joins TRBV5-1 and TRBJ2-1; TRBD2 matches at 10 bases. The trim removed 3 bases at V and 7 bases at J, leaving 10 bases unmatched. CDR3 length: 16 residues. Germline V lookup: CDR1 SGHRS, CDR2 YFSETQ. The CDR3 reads CASSWGSSGSTNEQFF. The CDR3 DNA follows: TGCGCCAGCAGCTGGGGATCTAGCGGGAGTACGAATGAGCAGTTCTTC.

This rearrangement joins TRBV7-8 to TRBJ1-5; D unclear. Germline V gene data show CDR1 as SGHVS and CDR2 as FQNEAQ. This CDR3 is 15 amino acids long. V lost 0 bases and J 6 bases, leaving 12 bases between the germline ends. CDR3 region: CASSLAAGRAQPQHF. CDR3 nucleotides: TGTGCCAGCAGCTTAGCAGCCGGGCGCGCTCAGCCCCAGCATTTT. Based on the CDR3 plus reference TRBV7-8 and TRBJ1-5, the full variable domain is GAGVSQSPRYKVAKRGQDVALRCDPISGHVSLFWYQQALGQGPEFLTYFQNEAQLDKSGLPSDRFFAERPEGSVSTLKIQRTQQEDSAVYLCASSLAAGRAQPQHFGDGTRLSIL.

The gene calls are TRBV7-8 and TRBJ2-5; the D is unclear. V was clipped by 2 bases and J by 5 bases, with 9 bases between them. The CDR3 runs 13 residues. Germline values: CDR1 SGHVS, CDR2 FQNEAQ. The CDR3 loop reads CASSLLRTETQYF. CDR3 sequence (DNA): TGTGCCAGCAGCTTACTACGAACGGAGACCCAGTACTTC.

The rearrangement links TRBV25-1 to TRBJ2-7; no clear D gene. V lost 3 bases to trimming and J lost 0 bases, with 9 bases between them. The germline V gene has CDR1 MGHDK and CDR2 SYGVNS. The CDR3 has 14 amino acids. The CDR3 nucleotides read TGTGCCAGCAGTGAGTTTGGGATCTCCTACGAGCAGTACTTC. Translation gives CASSEFGISYEQYF.

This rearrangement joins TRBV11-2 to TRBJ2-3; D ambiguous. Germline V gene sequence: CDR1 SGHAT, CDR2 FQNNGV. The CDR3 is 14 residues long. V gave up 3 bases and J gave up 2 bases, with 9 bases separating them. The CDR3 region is CASSFGRTTDTQYF. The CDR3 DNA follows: TGTGCCAGCAGCTTTGGACGGACCACAGATACGCAGTATTTT.

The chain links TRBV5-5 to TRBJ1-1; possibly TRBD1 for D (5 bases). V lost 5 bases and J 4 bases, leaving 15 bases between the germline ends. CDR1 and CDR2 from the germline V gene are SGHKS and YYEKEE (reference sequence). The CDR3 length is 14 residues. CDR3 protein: CASSRGLGATEAFF. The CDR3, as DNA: TGTGCCAGCAGTCGCGGTTTAGGGGCCACTGAAGCTTTCTTT.

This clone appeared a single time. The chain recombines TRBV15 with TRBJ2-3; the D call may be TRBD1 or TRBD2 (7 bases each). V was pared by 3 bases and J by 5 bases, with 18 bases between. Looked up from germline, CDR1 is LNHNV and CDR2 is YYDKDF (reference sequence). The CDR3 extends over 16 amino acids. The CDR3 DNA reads TGTGCCACCAGCAGGGGCAGGGGGGGCGGCGGAGATACGCAGTATTTT. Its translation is CATSRGRGGGGDTQYF.

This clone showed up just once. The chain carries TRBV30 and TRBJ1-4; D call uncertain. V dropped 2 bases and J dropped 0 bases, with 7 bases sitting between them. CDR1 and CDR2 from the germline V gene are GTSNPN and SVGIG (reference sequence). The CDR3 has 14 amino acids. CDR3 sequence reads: CAWSRTATNEKLFF. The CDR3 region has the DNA TGTGCCTGGAGTAGAACGGCAACTAATGAAAAACTGTTTTTT.

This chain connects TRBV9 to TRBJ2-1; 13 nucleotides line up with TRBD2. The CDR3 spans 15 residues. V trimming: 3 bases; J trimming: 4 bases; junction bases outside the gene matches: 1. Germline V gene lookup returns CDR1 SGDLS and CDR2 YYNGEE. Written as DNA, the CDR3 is TGTGCCAGCAGCGCGGGACTAGCGGGGTACAATGAGCAGTTCTTC. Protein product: CASSAGLAGYNEQFF.

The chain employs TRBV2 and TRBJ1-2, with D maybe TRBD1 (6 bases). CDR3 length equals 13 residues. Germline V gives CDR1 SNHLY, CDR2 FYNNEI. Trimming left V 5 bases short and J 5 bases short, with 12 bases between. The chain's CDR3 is CASSSGEIYGYTF. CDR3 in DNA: TGTGCCAGCAGTTCAGGGGAAATTTATGGCTACACCTTC. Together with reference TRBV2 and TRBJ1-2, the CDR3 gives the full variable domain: EPEVTQTPSHQVTQMGQEVILRCVPISNHLYFYWYRQILGQKVEFLVSFYNNEISEKSEIFDDQFSVERPDGSNFTLKIRSTKLEDSAMYFCASSSGEIYGYTFGSGTRLTVV.

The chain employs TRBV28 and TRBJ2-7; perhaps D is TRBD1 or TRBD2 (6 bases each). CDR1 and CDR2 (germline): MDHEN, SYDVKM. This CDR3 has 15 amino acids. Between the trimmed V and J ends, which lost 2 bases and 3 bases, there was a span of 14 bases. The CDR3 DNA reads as TGTGCCAGCAGTTTAGGGCGGGGCAGGGGCTACGAGCAGTACTTC. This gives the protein CASSLGRGRGYEQYF.

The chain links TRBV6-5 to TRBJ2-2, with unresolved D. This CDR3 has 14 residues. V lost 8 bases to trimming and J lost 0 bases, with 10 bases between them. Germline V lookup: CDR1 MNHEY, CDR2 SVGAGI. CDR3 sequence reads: CASAQAANTGELFF. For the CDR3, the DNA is TGTGCCAGCGCTCAGGCAGCGAACACCGGGGAGCTGTTTTTT.

The DNA of the CDR3 is TGCGCCAGCAGCTTGGGGTACAACTCCTACGAGCAGTACTTC. Protein: CASSLGYNSYEQYF. The chain is built from TRBV5-1 and TRBJ2-7; D unresolved. Germline V gene data show CDR1 as SGHRS and CDR2 as YFSETQ. The V gene lost 0 bases and the J gene lost 0 bases, with 7 bases spanning the gap. CDR3 length: 14 residues.

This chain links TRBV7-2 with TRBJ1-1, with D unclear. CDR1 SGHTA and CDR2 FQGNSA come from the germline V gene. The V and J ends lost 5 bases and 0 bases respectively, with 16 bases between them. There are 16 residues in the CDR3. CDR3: CASSRLGSTVNTEAFF. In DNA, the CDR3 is TGTGCCAGCAGCCGGCTGGGGTCGACGGTGAACACTGAAGCTTTCTTT.

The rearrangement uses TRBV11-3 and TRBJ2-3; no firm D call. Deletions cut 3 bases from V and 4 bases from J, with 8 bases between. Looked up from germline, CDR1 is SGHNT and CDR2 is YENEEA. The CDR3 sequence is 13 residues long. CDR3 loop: CASSLRVSDTQYF. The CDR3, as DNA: TGTGCCAGCAGCTTGAGAGTTTCAGATACGCAGTATTTT.

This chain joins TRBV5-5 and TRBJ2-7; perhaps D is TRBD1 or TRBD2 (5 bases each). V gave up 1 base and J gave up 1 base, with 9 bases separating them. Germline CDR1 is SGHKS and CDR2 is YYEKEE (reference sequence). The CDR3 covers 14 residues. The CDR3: CASSLPGRSYEQYF. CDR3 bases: TGTGCCAGCAGCTTGCCGGGGCGATCCTACGAGCAGTACTTC.

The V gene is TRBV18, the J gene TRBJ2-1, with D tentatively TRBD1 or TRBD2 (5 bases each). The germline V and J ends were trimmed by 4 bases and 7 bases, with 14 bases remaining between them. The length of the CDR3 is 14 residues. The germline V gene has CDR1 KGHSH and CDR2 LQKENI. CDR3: CASSQKGTGNEQFF. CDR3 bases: TGTGCCAGCTCACAAAAGGGGACGGGTAATGAGCAGTTCTTC.

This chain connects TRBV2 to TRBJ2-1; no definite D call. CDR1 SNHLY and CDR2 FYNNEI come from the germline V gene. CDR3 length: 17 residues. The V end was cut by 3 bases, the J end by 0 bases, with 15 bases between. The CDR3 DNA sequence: TGTGCCAGCAGTGACGATGTAGGCCTAAGCTCCTACAATGAGCAGTTCTTC. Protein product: CASSDDVGLSSYNEQFF.

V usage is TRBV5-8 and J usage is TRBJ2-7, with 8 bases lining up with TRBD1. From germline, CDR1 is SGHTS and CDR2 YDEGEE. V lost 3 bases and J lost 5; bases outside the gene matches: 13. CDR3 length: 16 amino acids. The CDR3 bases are TGTGCCAGCAGCTCCGCAGGGGGCGCGTCATTGGACGAGCAGTACTTC. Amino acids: CASSSAGGASLDEQYF.

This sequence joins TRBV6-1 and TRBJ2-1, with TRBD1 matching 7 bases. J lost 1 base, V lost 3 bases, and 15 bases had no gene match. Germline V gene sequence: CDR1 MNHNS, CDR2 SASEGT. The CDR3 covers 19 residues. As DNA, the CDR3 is TGTGCCAGCAGTGATAGGTTAATCCGGACAGGTCAATCCTACAATGAGCAGTTCTTC. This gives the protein CASSDRLIRTGQSYNEQFF.

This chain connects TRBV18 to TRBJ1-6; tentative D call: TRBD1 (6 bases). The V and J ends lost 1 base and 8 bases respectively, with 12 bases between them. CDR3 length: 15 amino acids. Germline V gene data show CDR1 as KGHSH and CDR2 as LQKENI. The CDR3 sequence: CASSPLPGADSPLHF. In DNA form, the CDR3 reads TGTGCCAGCTCACCACTGCCGGGGGCGGATTCACCCCTCCACTTT.

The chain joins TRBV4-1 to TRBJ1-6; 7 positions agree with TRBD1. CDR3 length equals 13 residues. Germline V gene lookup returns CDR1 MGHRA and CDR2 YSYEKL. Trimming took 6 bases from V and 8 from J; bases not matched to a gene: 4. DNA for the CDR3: TGCGCCAGCAGTCGGGACAGAGATTCACCCCTCCACTTT. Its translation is CASSRDRDSPLHF.